This T cell receptor beta chain emerged from a study of blood T cell repertoires in COVID-19. Authors' data handling: How many nucleated cells were present was estimated from reference gene primer amplification. The repertoire was sequenced with immunoSEQ multiplex PCR; TCRdb's copy has only in-frame clones and lacks some. That table supplies the V and J calls and clone size; D and trimming were determined from the DNA. The sample lists roughly 230,000 clones, 90% seen once, with 2.1% in the top ten. V dropped 5 bases and J dropped 13; count of bases not matched to a gene: 10. Germline V gives CDR1 LGHNA, CDR2 YNFKEQ. The CDR3 runs 12 residues.

J is TRBJ1-2 and V is TRBV4-2; 7 nucleotides align to TRBD1. The specimen sequenced was peripheral blood. The clonotype was recovered from a woman aged 60-75 years with COVID-19, enrolled during active disease. As DNA, the CDR3 is TGTGCCAGCAGCTCTATGACAGGGCTGGTCACCTTC. Translating it yields CASSSMTGLVTF.